These 24 T cell receptor beta chains were sequenced from one sample in a study of human thymus T cells. Using immunoSEQ multiplex PCR, the repertoire was profiled, and TCRdb retains in-frame clones only, with some absent. The sample comprises under 70,000 clones, roughly 94% of which are singletons, and 5.5% to 7% rests with the top ten. Source material: blood. The receptors come from a boy less than two years old with a congenital heart defect but otherwise immunologically healthy.

CDR3 bases: TGTGCCAGCAGCTTAGGGGACAGCCTTGCAACTAATGAAAAACTGTTTTTT. Amino acid sequence: CASSLGDSLATNEKLFF. The chain links TRBV7-9 to TRBJ1-4; 7 bases line up with TRBD1. Germline loops: CDR1 SEHNR, CDR2 FQNEAQ (reference sequence). This CDR3 is 17 amino acids long. V dropped 1 base and J dropped 0; count of bases not matched to a gene: 5.

This chain uses TRBV27 with TRBJ1-4; D might be TRBD1 (5 bases). CDR1 MNHEY and CDR2 SMNVEV come from the germline V gene (reference sequence). The CDR3 is made up of 15 amino acids. Trimming removed 4 bases from V and 7 bases from J, with 16 bases in between. The CDR3 sequence: CASSYQGFFGEKLFF. CDR3 coding DNA: TGTGCCAGCAGTTATCAGGGATTTTTTGGTGAAAAACTGTTTTTT.

The genes are TRBV9 and TRBJ2-7, with unresolved D. This CDR3 comprises 13 residues. The germline CDR1 and CDR2 sequences are SGDLS and YYNGEE. Trimming pared 0 bases from V and 4 bases from J, leaving 8 bases between. The CDR3 DNA sequence: TGTGCCAGCAGCGTAGGCCCAGATTACGAGCAGTACTTC. This gives the protein CASSVGPDYEQYF.

The J gene is TRBJ2-3, the V gene TRBV10-3; unclear D gene. Germline CDR1 and CDR2: ENHRY and SYGVKD. This CDR3 is built from 14 residues. Trimming took 4 bases from V and 6 from J, leaving 14 bases between them. The CDR3 is CAISVGPNSDTQYF. In DNA form, the CDR3 reads TGTGCCATCAGTGTTGGGCCCAACTCTGATACGCAGTATTTT.

This sequence joins TRBV6-5 and TRBJ1-6; tentative D call: TRBD1 (5 bases). The CDR3 contains 14 residues. Germline loops: CDR1 MNHEY, CDR2 SVGAGI. The V and J ends lost 7 bases and 5 bases respectively, with 12 bases between them. CDR3 region: CASISTGHNSPLHF. Here the CDR3 DNA reads TGTGCCAGCATCAGCACAGGTCATAATTCACCCCTCCACTTT.

This chain links TRBV7-2 with TRBJ1-1; no firm D call. This CDR3 has 14 amino acids. V was clipped by 1 base and J by 1 base, with 7 bases between them. Germline CDR1 and CDR2: SGHTA and FQGNSA. CDR3 DNA sequence: TGTGCCAGCAGCTTAGAAGTGGGGAACACTGAAGCTTTCTTT. Translating it yields CASSLEVGNTEAFF.

The rearrangement joins TRBV5-1 to TRBJ2-5, with 7 bases identical to TRBD1. V was pared by 3 bases and J by 4 bases, with 0 bases of the junction left unmatched. CDR1 and CDR2 from the germline V gene are SGHRS and YFSETQ. This CDR3 contains 12 residues. CDR3 nucleotide sequence: TGCGCCAGCAGCTGGACAGGAGAGACCCAGTACTTC. It encodes CASSWTGETQYF.

DNA for the CDR3: TGTGCCAGCAGTTCTAGCGGGGACTTAGATACGCAGTATTTT. This encodes CASSSSGDLDTQYF. The genes are TRBV25-1 and TRBJ2-3, with 9 bases matching TRBD2. V was pared by 5 bases and J by 5 bases, with 5 bases of the junction left unmatched. CDR1 MGHDK and CDR2 SYGVNS come from the germline V gene. This CDR3 comprises 14 residues. The full variable domain, with the rest looked up from reference TRBV25-1 and TRBJ2-3, is EADIYQTPRYLVIGTGKKITLECSQTMGHDKMYWYQQDPGMELHLIHYSYGVNSTEKGDLSSESTVSRIRTEHFPLTLESARPSHTSQYLCASSSSGDLDTQYFGPGTRLTVL.

DNA for the CDR3: TGTGCCAGCAGCCCTTATACCCCCCTACTCTATGAGCAGTTCTTC. This gives the protein CASSPYTPLLYEQFF. This chain uses TRBV5-6 with TRBJ2-1; D is unclear. V lost 4 bases to trimming and J lost 8 bases, with 19 bases between them. The CDR3 extends over 15 amino acids. Germline V gene sequence: CDR1 SGHDT, CDR2 YYEEEE.

The V gene is TRBV7-9, the J gene TRBJ2-1; maybe TRBD1 (5 bases). Deletions cut 1 base from V and 4 bases from J, with 11 bases between. CDR3 length: 15 residues. CDR1 SEHNR and CDR2 FQNEAQ come from the germline V gene (reference sequence). CDR3 nucleotide sequence: TGTGCCAGCAGCTTAGGATGGGGCTATTACAATGAGCAGTTCTTC. Translating it yields CASSLGWGYYNEQFF. Drawing the rest from reference TRBV7-9 and TRBJ2-1, the complete variable domain is DTGVSQNPRHKITKRGQNVTFRCDPISEHNRLYWYRQTLGQGPEFLTYFQNEAQLEKSRLLSDRFSAERPKGSFSTLEIQRTEQGDSAMYLCASSLGWGYYNEQFFGPGTRLTVL.

The chain combines TRBV6-1 with TRBJ1-5; 8 bases agree with TRBD1. This CDR3 is built from 14 residues. Germline lookup yields CDR1 MNHNS and CDR2 SASEGT. V lost 2 bases and J lost 7; bases outside the gene matches: 4. The CDR3 DNA reads TGTGCCAGCAGTGAACAGGGGGCTAAACAGCCCCAGCATTTT. It yields the protein CASSEQGAKQPQHF.

This clone was picked up one time. The chain employs TRBV4-2 and TRBJ2-2, with D possibly being TRBD1 or TRBD2 (5 bases each). Germline V CDR1 and CDR2: LGHNA, YNFKEQ. V shed 4 bases and J shed 0 bases, with 15 bases lying between them. CDR3 length equals 17 residues. The DNA of the CDR3 is TGTGCCAGCAGCCGACCGGACGGGACCACGAACACCGGGGAGCTGTTTTTT. It translates to CASSRPDGTTNTGELFF.

The CDR3 sequence: CASTYGYTF. Written as DNA, the CDR3 is TGTGCCAGTACGTATGGCTACACCTTC. The chain uses TRBV5-8 and TRBJ1-2; D remains unclear. The CDR3 is 9 amino acids. The V end was cut by 8 bases, the J end by 5 bases, with 4 bases between. Germline loops: CDR1 SGHTS, CDR2 YDEGEE.

The rearrangement uses TRBV27 and TRBJ2-3; the D call may be TRBD1 or TRBD2 (5 bases each). Trimming shortened V by 5 bases and J by 11 bases, and 17 bases separated the two germline ends. This CDR3 has 13 residues. Germline CDR1 MNHEY, CDR2 SMNVEV (reference sequence). The CDR3 spells CASSLVVGGGQYF. CDR3 in DNA: TGTGCCAGCAGTCTCGTGGTGGGTGGGGGGCAGTATTTT.

This sequence joins TRBV29-1 and TRBJ1-1; the D gene is possibly TRBD1 (6 bases). The CDR3 has 13 amino acids. Trimming pared 3 bases from V and 4 bases from J, leaving 12 bases between. Germline CDR1 is SQVTM and CDR2 is ANQGSEA. The CDR3 DNA is TGCAGCGTTGAGAACAGGGTTAGCACTGAAGCTTTCTTT. This translates into CSVENRVSTEAFF. Together with reference TRBV29-1 and TRBJ1-1, the CDR3 gives the full variable domain: SAVISQKPSRDICQRGTSLTIQCQVDSQVTMMFWYRQQPGQSLTLIATANQGSEATYESGFVIDKFPISRPNLTFSTLTVSNMSPEDSSIYLCSVENRVSTEAFFGQGTRLTVV.

This clone has just one count. The chain combines TRBV6-1 with TRBJ2-7; D is undetermined. In germline, CDR1 is MNHNS, CDR2 SASEGT. Deletions cut 6 bases from V and 3 bases from J, with 12 bases between. The CDR3 spans 13 residues. The CDR3 sequence: CASSYGPSYEQYF. In nucleotides, the CDR3 is TGTGCCAGCAGCTATGGCCCTAGCTACGAGCAGTACTTC.

The rearrangement uses TRBV12-5 and TRBJ2-6; D uncertain. The CDR3 runs to 18 residues. V lost 6 bases, J lost 0 bases, and 18 bases lay in between. The germline V gene encodes CDR1 LGHNT and CDR2 FRNRAP. The CDR3 reads CASGRPTGLPSGANVLTF. The CDR3 nucleotides are TGTGCTAGTGGCCGCCCGACCGGGCTCCCCTCTGGGGCCAACGTCCTGACTTTC.

The rearrangement links TRBV27 to TRBJ2-7; the D gene is possibly TRBD2 (6 bases). The V and J ends lost 5 bases and 4 bases respectively, with 15 bases between them. This CDR3 contains 14 residues. In germline, CDR1 is MNHEY, CDR2 SMNVEV (reference sequence). CDR3 bases: TGTGCCAGCAGTCCATGGGCAGGGAGGTACGAGCAGTACTTC. It codes for CASSPWAGRYEQYF.

The J gene is TRBJ2-2, the V gene TRBV2; D unclear. Trimming left V 3 bases short and J 7 bases short, with 6 bases between. The CDR3 is 12 amino acids. Germline V gene sequence: CDR1 SNHLY, CDR2 FYNNEI. The CDR3 sequence: CASSEGFGELFF. CDR3 DNA: TGTGCCAGCAGTGAGGGGTTCGGGGAGCTGTTTTTT.

V and J are TRBV9 and TRBJ2-5, with TRBD1 identical over 8 bases. V dropped 4 bases and J dropped 4; count of bases not matched to a gene: 15. Germline CDR1 SGDLS, CDR2 YYNGEE. The CDR3 contains 17 residues. CDR3 nucleotide sequence: TGTGCCAGCAGCTTCACTCTCGGGACAGGCCTCGGAGAGACCCAGTACTTC. Its protein product is CASSFTLGTGLGETQYF.

In the case of this clone: The identical CDR3 is also encoded by other nucleotide sequences in the sample. The rearrangement joins TRBV6-1 to TRBJ2-7, with 10 nucleotides matching TRBD1. This CDR3 spans 14 amino acids. The junction had 0 bases not matched to a gene; V was cut back by 1 base and J by 3 bases. Germline lookup yields CDR1 MNHNS and CDR2 SASEGT. The CDR3 sequence: CASSEGTGGYEQYF. The CDR3 DNA sequence: TGTGCCAGCAGTGAAGGGACAGGGGGCTACGAGCAGTACTTC.

The genes are TRBV6-1 and TRBJ2-5; TRBD1 is a possible D gene (6 bases). CDR3 length equals 12 residues. From germline, CDR1 is MNHNS and CDR2 SASEGT. Trimming cost V 5 bases and J 3 bases, with 7 bases left between them. The CDR3 region has the DNA TGTGCCAGCAGTACAGGGAAAGAGACCCAGTACTTC. Protein product: CASSTGKETQYF.

The genes are TRBV7-9 and TRBJ2-5; D unresolved. CDR1 and CDR2 (germline): SEHNR, FQNEAQ (reference sequence). This CDR3 spans 11 amino acids. Deletions cut 5 bases from V and 5 bases from J, with 6 bases between. The CDR3 region is CASSPGETQYF. The CDR3, as DNA: TGTGCCAGCAGCCCTGGGGAGACCCAGTACTTC.

The rearrangement links TRBV2 to TRBJ2-7, with 7 bases matching TRBD1. Germline lookup yields CDR1 SNHLY and CDR2 FYNNEI. V shed 7 bases and J 1 base; nucleotides not matched to a gene: 4. The CDR3 sequence is 13 residues long. CDR3 loop: CASMGDSSYEQYF. As DNA, the CDR3 is TGTGCCAGCATGGGGGACAGTTCCTACGAGCAGTACTTC.